Listed below are T cell receptor beta chains from one sample, sequenced in a study of glioma-infiltrating T cells. TCRdb reprocessed the multiplex PCR reads via MiXCR and lists one record per CDR3 protein. This table has about 94,000 distinct CDR3 sequences, under 30% appearing once. What was sequenced was glioma tissue, nonneoplastic brain tissue, or PBMCs (not recorded which). Every receptor here comes from a human donor with low-grade glioma or glioblastoma, undergoing nonglioma brain surgery, or in good health (not recorded which). The CDR3 runs from the conserved cysteine through the conserved F or W. D genes are given only for firm matches. For some rows the clone size is stated as once, few or many, or as a class when expanded; others skip it.

v_gene,j_gene,d_gene,abundance,CDR3aa,CDR3nt
TRBV6-1,TRBJ1-1,NA,many,CASVPHNMNTEAFF,TGTGCCAGCGTGCCGCATAATATGAACACTGAAGCTTTCTTT
TRBV7-9,TRBJ2-5,NA,many,CASSKYSLGPSETQYF,TGTGCCAGCAGCAAATACTCGTTGGGTCCCAGCGAGACCCAGTACTTC
TRBV19,TRBJ2-1,TRBD1,NA,CASSDDRGSYNEQFF,TGTGCCAGTAGTGACGACAGGGGGTCCTACAATGAGCAGTTCTTC
TRBV5-1,TRBJ1-1,TRBD1,many,CASSSRGRSTEAFF,TGCGCCAGCAGCTCCAGGGGGCGAAGCACTGAAGCTTTCTTT
TRBV2,TRBJ1-5,NA,NA,CASTSGKSRSNQSQHF,TGTGCCAGCACCTCAGGGAAAAGCAGGAGCAATCAGTCCCAGCATTTT
TRBV12-3/TRBV12-4,TRBJ2-1,NA,many,CASKQAAYNEQFF,TGTGCCAGCAAACAGGCCGCCTACAATGAGCAGTTCTTC
TRBV19,TRBJ2-3,NA,few,CASSGRGSTDTQYF,TGTGCCAGTAGTGGCAGGGGCAGCACAGATACGCAGTATTTT
TRBV18,TRBJ2-3,NA,many,CASSLRADLTQYF,TGTGCCAGCTCACTTCGGGCAGACCTTACGCAGTATTTT
TRBV5-4,TRBJ2-1,NA,few,CASSFGGSSYNEQFF,TGTGCCAGCAGCTTTGGGGGGAGCTCCTACAATGAGCAGTTCTTC
TRBV27,TRBJ2-7,NA,many,CASGRTRVEQYF,TGTGCCAGCGGAAGGACTCGGGTAGAGCAGTACTTC
TRBV6-6,TRBJ2-7,TRBD1,NA,CASSPGQGPKYEQYF,TGTGCCAGCAGTCCAGGACAGGGGCCAAAGTACGAGCAGTACTTC
TRBV27,TRBJ1-2,TRBD1,NA,CASSFLDRGYGYTF,TGTGCCAGCAGTTTTCTGGACAGGGGCTATGGATACACCTTC
TRBV6-6,TRBJ1-2,TRBD1,many,CASSYPQTGRGRYGYTF,TGTGCCAGCAGTTACCCGCAGACAGGGCGGGGCCGTTATGGCTACACCTTC
TRBV11-1,TRBJ2-5,NA,NA,CASSLVAGETQYF,TGTGCCAGCAGCTTAGTGGCCGGGGAGACCCAGTACTTC
TRBV28,TRBJ2-1,TRBD1,many,CASSLRTGYAYNEQFF,TGTGCCAGCAGTTTAAGGACAGGTTACGCCTACAATGAGCAGTTCTTC
TRBV3-1,TRBJ2-2,NA,many,CASSQGAIGSRELFF,TGTGCCAGCAGCCAAGGAGCGATCGGGAGCCGGGAGCTGTTTTTT
TRBV7-2,TRBJ2-5,NA,many,CASSTGLSLRETQYF,TGTGCCAGCAGTACCGGACTCTCATTAAGGGAGACCCAGTACTTC
TRBV6-2/TRBV6-3,TRBJ2-7,NA,NA,CASGYKGPFEQYF,TGTGCCAGCGGTTACAAGGGGCCGTTCGAGCAGTACTTC
TRBV29-1,TRBJ2-7,NA,NA,CSVAGDSYEQYF,TGCAGCGTTGCGGGGGACAGCTACGAGCAGTACTTC
TRBV19,TRBJ1-5,TRBD1,NA,CASRTGDLGQPQHF,TGTGCCAGTAGAACAGGGGATTTAGGTCAGCCCCAGCATTTT
TRBV20-1,TRBJ2-7,TRBD2,many,CSAGGGLYEQYF,TGCAGTGCCGGGGGAGGGCTCTACGAGCAGTACTTC
TRBV20-1,TRBJ1-1,NA,NA,CSAGGRGNTRAFF,TGCAGTGCTGGAGGGAGGGGGAACACTAGAGCTTTCTTT
TRBV6-5,TRBJ1-1,NA,many,CASSYQGFRTEAFF,TGTGCCAGCAGTTACCAGGGTTTTAGAACTGAAGCTTTCTTT
TRBV25-1,TRBJ2-7,TRBD1,many,CASSEPSTGNYEQYF,TGTGCCAGCAGTGAACCCTCGACAGGGAACTACGAGCAGTACTTC
TRBV4-2,TRBJ1-2,TRBD1,many,CASSQDGTGRYGYTF,TGTGCCAGCAGCCAAGACGGGACAGGGAGGTATGGCTACACCTTC
TRBV27,TRBJ2-7,NA,many,CAGSFAGSNTYEQYF,TGTGCCGGCAGTTTCGCGGGGAGCAATACCTACGAGCAGTACTTC
TRBV20-1,TRBJ2-7,NA,many,CSAADREQYF,TGCAGTGCTGCCGACCGCGAGCAGTACTTC
TRBV7-2,TRBJ1-1,TRBD1,medium-sized,CASSLVAQGVRRNTEAFF,TGTGCCAGCAGCTTAGTGGCACAGGGGGTTCGTAGGAACACTGAAGCTTTCTTT
TRBV19,TRBJ1-1,NA,once,CASSALGAGKNTEAFF,TGTGCCAGTAGTGCCCTCGGAGCAGGGAAAAACACTGAAGCTTTCTTT
TRBV20-1,TRBJ1-4,TRBD1,medium-sized,CSASKGAGNEKLFF,TGCAGTGCTAGTAAGGGGGCGGGGAATGAAAAACTGTTTTTT
TRBV6-6,TRBJ1-1,NA,NA,CASKGPPLENNEAFF,TGTGCCAGCAAGGGGCCACCGCTGGAGAACAATGAAGCTTTCTTT
TRBV20-1,TRBJ1-5,TRBD1,many,CSATGQGRQPQHF,TGCAGTGCTACGGGACAGGGTAGACAGCCCCAGCATTTT
TRBV6-2/TRBV6-3,TRBJ2-5,NA,many,CASSPRRGRGDETQYF,TGTGCCAGCAGTCCCCGACGCGGCAGGGGGGACGAGACCCAGTACTTC
TRBV7-2,TRBJ2-5,TRBD2,NA,CASRAGPSTETQYF,TGTGCCAGCCGAGCGGGGCCTAGCACAGAGACCCAGTACTTC
TRBV7-9,TRBJ2-1,NA,many,CASSFVRGGYNEQFF,TGTGCCAGCAGCTTTGTGAGGGGGGGTTACAATGAGCAGTTCTTC
TRBV20-1,TRBJ2-1,TRBD2,many,CSARKPGLANNEQFF,TGCAGTGCTAGAAAACCGGGACTAGCGAACAATGAGCAGTTCTTC
TRBV6-1,TRBJ1-2,TRBD1,few,CASSSDRGPDGYTF,TGTGCCAGCAGCTCAGACAGGGGGCCAGATGGCTACACCTTC
TRBV29-1,TRBJ1-2,TRBD1,many,CSEKTGNYGYTF,TGCAGCGAGAAGACAGGGAACTATGGCTACACCTTC
TRBV2,TRBJ1-3,NA,many,CASRALQGNTIYF,TGTGCCAGCAGGGCGTTACAGGGAAACACCATATATTTT
TRBV20-1,TRBJ2-7,NA,many,CSARLSGARHEQYF,TGCAGTGCTAGATTGTCCGGGGCCCGACACGAGCAGTACTTC
TRBV12-5,TRBJ2-7,NA,NA,CANALGPFFYEQYF,TGTGCTAATGCCCTAGGTCCATTTTTTTACGAGCAGTACTTC
TRBV20-1,TRBJ2-7,TRBD2,many,CSAWGLAGFYEQYF,TGCAGTGCTTGGGGACTAGCGGGATTCTACGAGCAGTACTTC
TRBV12-3/TRBV12-4,TRBJ1-5,TRBD1,NA,CASSTSGQGNQPQHF,TGTGCCAGCAGTACCTCGGGACAGGGCAATCAGCCCCAGCATTTT
TRBV7-4,TRBJ2-2,NA,NA,CASSLDHRATGELFF,TGTGCCAGCAGCTTAGATCACAGGGCCACCGGGGAGCTGTTTTTT
TRBV12-5,TRBJ1-6,NA,few,CASGPGPARYNSPLHF,TGTGCTAGTGGTCCGGGGCCAGCTCGCTATAATTCACCCCTCCACTTT
TRBV18,TRBJ1-1,TRBD1,many,CASSPAGQGARFTEAFF,TGTGCCAGCTCACCAGCGGGACAGGGGGCGAGGTTCACTGAAGCTTTCTTT
TRBV10-3,TRBJ1-1,TRBD1,NA,CASAARQGNTEAFF,TGTGCCTCAGCCGCCAGACAGGGGAACACTGAAGCTTTCTTT
TRBV20-1,TRBJ1-5,NA,many,CSALRGSTVNQPQHF,TGCAGTGCTTTGAGAGGTAGCACAGTTAATCAGCCCCAGCATTTT
TRBV5-1,TRBJ2-3,TRBD2,few,CASSLGLAGIDTQYF,TGCGCCAGCAGCCTAGGACTAGCGGGGATTGATACGCAGTATTTT
TRBV7-9,TRBJ1-1,NA,many,CASSLGTATEAFF,TGTGCCAGCAGTTTAGGGACGGCCACTGAAGCTTTCTTT
TRBV20-1,TRBJ2-1,NA,many,CSASKNNEQFF,TGCAGTGCATCTAAGAACAATGAGCAGTTCTTC
TRBV12-3/TRBV12-4,TRBJ2-7,NA,few,CASSLAQSYEQYF,TGTGCCAGCAGTTTGGCCCAATCCTACGAGCAGTACTTC